The 6 T cell receptor beta chains presented below share a single source sample, sequenced in a study of T-cell reconstitution after alpha-beta-depleted transplantation in children. The authors prepared the TCRbeta library with unique molecular identifiers. In TCRdb, the PCR reads were re-called with MiXCR into one record per CDR3 protein. The table lists about a million distinct CDR3 sequences, 25% to 35% of them singletons. The source material was PBMCs, mostly from graft donor cells, sampled 360 days after TCRalphabeta/CD19-depleted stem cell transplant. These TCRs come from a boy in the first two years of life who had a stem cell transplant for SCID, so the T cells may come from the graft donor.

The table lists this clonotype with a few counts. The V call is TRBV5-1, the J call TRBJ2-5; D ambiguous. This CDR3 is 12 amino acids long. Germline CDR1 reads SGHRS; CDR2 reads YFSETQ. Trimming left V 4 bases short and J 1 base short, with 5 bases between. CDR3 loop: CASSTSQETQYF. The CDR3 DNA sequence: TGCGCCAGCAGCACCTCCCAAGAGACCCAGTACTTC.

The chain couples TRBV7-2 to TRBJ1-1, with D perhaps TRBD1 (5 bases). The CDR3 is 15 residues long. Germline CDR1 and CDR2: SGHTA and FQGNSA. Trimming pared 5 bases from V and 0 bases from J, leaving 13 bases between. In DNA form, the CDR3 reads TGTGCCAGCAGCCTATTGACAGCGATGAACACTGAAGCTTTCTTT. Translated, it gives CASSLLTAMNTEAFF.

The rearrangement joins TRBV27 to TRBJ2-7; 7 nucleotides match TRBD1. Germline CDR1 reads MNHEY; CDR2 reads SMNVEV (reference sequence). V gave up 2 bases and J gave up 3 bases; unmatched junction bases: 13. This CDR3 contains 17 residues. Here the CDR3 reads CASSLQADRVFFYEQYF. CDR3 bases: TGTGCCAGCAGTTTACAAGCTGACAGGGTTTTTTTCTACGAGCAGTACTTC.

The chain combines TRBV29-1 with TRBJ2-2; TRBD1 agrees at 11 bases. V was pared by 4 bases and J by 9 bases, with 1 base of the junction left unmatched. Germline loops: CDR1 SQVTM, CDR2 ANQGSEA. This CDR3 has 12 amino acids. The CDR3 spells CSVGTGGRELFF. The CDR3 bases are TGCAGCGTTGGGACAGGGGGCAGGGAGCTGTTTTTT.

The V gene is TRBV5-1, the J gene TRBJ2-2; 8 nucleotides match TRBD2. The ends lost 4 bases at V and 6 bases at J; junction bases unmatched: 5. CDR3 length: 14 residues. Germline assignment: CDR1 SGHRS and CDR2 YFSETQ. Written as DNA, the CDR3 is TGCGCCAGCAGCGTTCTGACTAGCGCCGGGGAGCTGTTTTTT. Translation gives CASSVLTSAGELFF.

The chain employs TRBV5-1 and TRBJ2-7; 9 nucleotides align to TRBD2. This CDR3 is built from 17 residues. J gave up 7 bases and V 3 bases, and 17 bases lay outside the gene matches. CDR1 and CDR2 (germline): SGHRS, YFSETQ. CDR3 sequence: CASSYSAGGAASWEQYF. In DNA, the CDR3 is TGCGCCAGCAGCTATAGCGCGGGGGGGGCGGCTTCCTGGGAGCAGTACTTC.